The subject of this entry is one T cell receptor (beta chain). The source of the sample is a study of blood T cell repertoires in COVID-19. In germline, CDR1 is SGHNT, CDR2 YYREEE (reference sequence). CDR3 length equals 15 residues. The V gene end was trimmed by 3 bases and the J gene end by 5 bases; junction bases not matched to a gene: 8. Per the study methods: Amplification of reference gene primers provided the estimated nucleated cell counts. Sequencing was performed with immunoSEQ multiplex PCR; in TCRdb, only in-frame clones are kept and a portion is missing. From that table come the V and J calls and clone size; the DNA was used to work out D and trimming. This table holds some 210,000 clones, roughly 81% found once.

Sequenced material: peripheral blood. The sequence derives from a woman aged 70-85 years with active or convalescent COVID-19. The chain carries TRBV5-4 and TRBJ2-3; 8 bases line up with TRBD1. CDR3 DNA sequence: TGTGCCAGCAGCTCACAGACAGGGGTTGGAGATACGCAGTATTTT. It translates to CASSSQTGVGDTQYF.